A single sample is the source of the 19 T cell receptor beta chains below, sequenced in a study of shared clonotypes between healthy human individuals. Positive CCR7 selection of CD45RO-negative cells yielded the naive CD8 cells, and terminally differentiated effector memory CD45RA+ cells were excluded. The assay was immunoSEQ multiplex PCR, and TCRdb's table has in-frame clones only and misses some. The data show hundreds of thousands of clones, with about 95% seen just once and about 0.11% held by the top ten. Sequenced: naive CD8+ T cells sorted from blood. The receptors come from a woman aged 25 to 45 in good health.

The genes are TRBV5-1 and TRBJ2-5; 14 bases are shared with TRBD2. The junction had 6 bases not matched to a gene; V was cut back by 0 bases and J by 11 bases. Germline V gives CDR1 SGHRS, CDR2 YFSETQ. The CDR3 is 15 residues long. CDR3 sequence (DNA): TGCGCCAGCAGCTTGGGGGGACTAGCGGGAGAGGAGCAGTACTTC. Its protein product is CASSLGGLAGEEQYF.

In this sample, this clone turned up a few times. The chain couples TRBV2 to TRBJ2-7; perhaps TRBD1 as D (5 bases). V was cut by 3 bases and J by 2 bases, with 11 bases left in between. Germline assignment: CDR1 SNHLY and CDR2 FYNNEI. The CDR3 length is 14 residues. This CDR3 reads CASSDSPRAYEQYF. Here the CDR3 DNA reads TGTGCCAGCAGTGATTCTCCCAGGGCCTACGAGCAGTACTTC. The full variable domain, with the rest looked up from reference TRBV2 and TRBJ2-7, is EPEVTQTPSHQVTQMGQEVILRCVPISNHLYFYWYRQILGQKVEFLVSFYNNEISEKSEIFDDQFSVERPDGSNFTLKIRSTKLEDSAMYFCASSDSPRAYEQYFGPGTRLTVT.

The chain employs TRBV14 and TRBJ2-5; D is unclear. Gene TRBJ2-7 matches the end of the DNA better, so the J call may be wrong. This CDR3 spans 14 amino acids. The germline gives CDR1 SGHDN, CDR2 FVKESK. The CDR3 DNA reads TGTGCCAGCAGCCGGGCCCCGAGCTCCTACGAGCAGTACTTC. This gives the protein CASSRAPSSYEQYF.

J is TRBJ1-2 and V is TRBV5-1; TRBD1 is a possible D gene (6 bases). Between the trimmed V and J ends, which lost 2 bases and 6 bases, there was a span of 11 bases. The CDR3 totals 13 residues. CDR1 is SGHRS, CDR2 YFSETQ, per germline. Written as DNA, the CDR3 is TGCGCCAGCAGCTTTTCGACAGGAGATGGCTACACCTTC. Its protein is CASSFSTGDGYTF.

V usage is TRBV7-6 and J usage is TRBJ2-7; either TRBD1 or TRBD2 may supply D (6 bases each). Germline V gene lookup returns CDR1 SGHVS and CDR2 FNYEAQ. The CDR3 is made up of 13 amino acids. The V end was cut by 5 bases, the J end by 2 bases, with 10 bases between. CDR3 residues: CASSPEGAYEQYF. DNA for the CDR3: TGTGCCAGCAGCCCGGAGGGGGCCTACGAGCAGTACTTC.

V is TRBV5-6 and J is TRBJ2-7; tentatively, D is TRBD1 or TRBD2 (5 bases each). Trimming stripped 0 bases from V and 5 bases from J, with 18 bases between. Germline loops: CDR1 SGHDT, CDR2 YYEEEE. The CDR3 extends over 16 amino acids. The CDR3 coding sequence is TGTGCCAGCAGCTTGGAGGGGATTGCATATAGCGACGAGCAGTACTTC. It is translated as CASSLEGIAYSDEQYF.

CDR3 sequence: CASSELVGNTIYF. CDR3 DNA: TGTGCCAGCAGTGAACTTGTGGGAAACACCATATATTTT. V and J are TRBV6-1 and TRBJ1-3; D not resolved. The germline gives CDR1 MNHNS, CDR2 SASEGT. This CDR3 is 13 amino acids long. Trimming cost V 2 bases and J 4 bases, with 6 bases left between them.

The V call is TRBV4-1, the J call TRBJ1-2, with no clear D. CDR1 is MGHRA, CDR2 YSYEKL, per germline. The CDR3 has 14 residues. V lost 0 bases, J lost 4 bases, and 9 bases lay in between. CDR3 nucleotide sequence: TGCGCCAGCAGCCAAGATAGCACCATCTATGGCTACACCTTC. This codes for CASSQDSTIYGYTF.

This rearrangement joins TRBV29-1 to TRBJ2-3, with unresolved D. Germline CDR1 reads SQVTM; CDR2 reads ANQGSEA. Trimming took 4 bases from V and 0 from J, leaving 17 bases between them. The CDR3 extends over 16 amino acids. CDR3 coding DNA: TGCAGCGTTGTAGGTTCTCCGGTGCATAGCACAGATACGCAGTATTTT. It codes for CSVVGSPVHSTDTQYF.

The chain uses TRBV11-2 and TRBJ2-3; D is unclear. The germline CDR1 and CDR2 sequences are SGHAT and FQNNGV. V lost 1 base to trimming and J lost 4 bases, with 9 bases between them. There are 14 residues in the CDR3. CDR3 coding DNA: TGTGCCAGCAGCTTAGTGGGCAGGTCAGATACGCAGTATTTT. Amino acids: CASSLVGRSDTQYF.

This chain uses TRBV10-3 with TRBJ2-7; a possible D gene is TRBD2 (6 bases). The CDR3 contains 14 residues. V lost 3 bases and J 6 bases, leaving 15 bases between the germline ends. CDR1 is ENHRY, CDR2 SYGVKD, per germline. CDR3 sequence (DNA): TGTGCCATCAGTGACCGGGACTCTCAACCCGAGCAGTACTTC. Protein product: CAISDRDSQPEQYF.

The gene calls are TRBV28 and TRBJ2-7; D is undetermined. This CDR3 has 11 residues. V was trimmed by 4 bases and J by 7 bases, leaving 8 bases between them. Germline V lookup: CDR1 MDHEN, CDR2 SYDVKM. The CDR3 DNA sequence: TGTGCCAGCAGTTCGGACCTGGAGCAGTACTTC. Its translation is CASSSDLEQYF. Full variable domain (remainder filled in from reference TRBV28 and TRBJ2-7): DVKVTQSSRYLVKRTGEKVFLECVQDMDHENMFWYRQDPGLGLRLIYFSYDVKMKEKGDIPEGYSVSREKKERFSLILESASTNQTSMYLCASSSDLEQYFGPGTRLTVT.

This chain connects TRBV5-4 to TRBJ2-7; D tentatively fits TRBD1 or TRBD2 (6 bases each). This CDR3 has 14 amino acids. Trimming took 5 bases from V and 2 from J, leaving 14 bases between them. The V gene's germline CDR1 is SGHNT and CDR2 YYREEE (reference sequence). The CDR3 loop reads CASSSSGGPYEQYF. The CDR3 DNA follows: TGTGCCAGCAGTAGTTCCGGGGGCCCCTACGAGCAGTACTTC.

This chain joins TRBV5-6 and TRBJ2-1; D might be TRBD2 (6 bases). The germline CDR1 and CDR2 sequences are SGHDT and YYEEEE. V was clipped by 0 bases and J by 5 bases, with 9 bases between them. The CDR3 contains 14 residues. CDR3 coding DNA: TGTGCCAGCAGCTTGGTGGGACTCAACAATGAGCAGTTCTTC. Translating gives CASSLVGLNNEQFF.

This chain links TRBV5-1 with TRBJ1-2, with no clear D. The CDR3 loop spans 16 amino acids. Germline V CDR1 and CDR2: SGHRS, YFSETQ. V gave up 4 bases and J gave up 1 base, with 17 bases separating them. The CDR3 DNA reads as TGCGCCAGCAGCCTCAGAAGTCGGACTGTTAACTATGGCTACACCTTC. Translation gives CASSLRSRTVNYGYTF. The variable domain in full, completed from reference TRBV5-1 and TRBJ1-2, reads KAGVTQTPRYLIKTRGQQVTLSCSPISGHRSVSWYQQTPGQGLQFLFEYFSETQRNKGNFPGRFSGRQFSNSRSEMNVSTLELGDSALYLCASSLRSRTVNYGYTFGSGTRLTVV.

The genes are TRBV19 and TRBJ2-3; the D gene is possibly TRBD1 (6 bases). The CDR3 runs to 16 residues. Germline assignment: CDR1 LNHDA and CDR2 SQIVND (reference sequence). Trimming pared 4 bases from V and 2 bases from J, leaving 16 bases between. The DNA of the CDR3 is TGTGCCAGTAGTAATCGGCCAGGGGTGATCACAGATACGCAGTATTTT. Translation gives CASSNRPGVITDTQYF.

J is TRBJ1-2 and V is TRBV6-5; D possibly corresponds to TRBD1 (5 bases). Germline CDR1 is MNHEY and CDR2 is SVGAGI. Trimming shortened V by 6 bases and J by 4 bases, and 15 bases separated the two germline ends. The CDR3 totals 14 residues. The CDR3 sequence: CASRGPGIPYGYTF. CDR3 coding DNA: TGTGCCAGCAGGGGGCCCGGGATCCCCTATGGCTACACCTTC.

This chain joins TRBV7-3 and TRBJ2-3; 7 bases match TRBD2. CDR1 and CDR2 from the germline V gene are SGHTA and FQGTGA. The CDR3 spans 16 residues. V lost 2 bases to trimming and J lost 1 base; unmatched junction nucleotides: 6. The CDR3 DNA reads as TGTGCCAGCAGCTTATACCATACTAGCGGCACAGATACGCAGTATTTT. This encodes CASSLYHTSGTDTQYF.

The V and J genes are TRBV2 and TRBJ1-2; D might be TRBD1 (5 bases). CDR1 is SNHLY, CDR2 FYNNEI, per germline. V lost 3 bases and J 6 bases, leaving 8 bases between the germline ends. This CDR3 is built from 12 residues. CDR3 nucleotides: TGTGCCAGCAGTGATGGGGGGAATGGCTACACCTTC. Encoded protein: CASSDGGNGYTF.